This TCR beta chain derives from a study of cytomegalovirus exposure and HLA in healthy donors. About the study: Of the donors genotyped, 398 in all, 65% to 90% fell in the Caucasian-associated ancestry cluster. Study-wide findings and caveats: According to a later analysis, donors in an Asian-associated ancestry cluster reportedly had fewer N-insertions than the roughly 640-donor mean. Later on, an analysis found that several of the most significant clusters appeared to be linked to common viral pathogens, which included parvovirus B19. The productive fraction for most TCR beta V segments was about 87% or about 30% in an earlier analysis.

Details on this clone: Antigen specificity is unknown.

Primers: 60 Vbeta forward and 13 Jbeta reverse. TCRdb's table, derived via immunoSEQ multiplex PCR, lists solely in-frame clones and lacks some. The sample lists over 150,000 clones, 84% occurring once. The germline gives CDR1 MGHRA, CDR2 YSYEKL. This CDR3 is 14 amino acids long. V gave up 2 bases and J gave up 5 bases, with 12 bases separating them. Sequencing used PBMCs. The sequence derives from a girl between 10 and 17 years old in good health and CMV-seropositive. This chain uses TRBV4-1 with TRBJ1-2; D is ambiguous. The CDR3 loop is CASSQSLSQYGYTF. DNA for the CDR3: TGCGCCAGCAGCCAATCCCTCTCACAGTATGGCTACACCTTC.